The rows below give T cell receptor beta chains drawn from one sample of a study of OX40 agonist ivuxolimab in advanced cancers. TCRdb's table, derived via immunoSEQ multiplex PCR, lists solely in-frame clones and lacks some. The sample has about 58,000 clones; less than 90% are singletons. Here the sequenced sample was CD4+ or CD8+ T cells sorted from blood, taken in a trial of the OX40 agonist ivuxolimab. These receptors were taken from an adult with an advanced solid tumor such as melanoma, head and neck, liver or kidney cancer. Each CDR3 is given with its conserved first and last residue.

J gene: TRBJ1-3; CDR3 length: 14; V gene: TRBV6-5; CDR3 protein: CASSGSYSGNTIYF
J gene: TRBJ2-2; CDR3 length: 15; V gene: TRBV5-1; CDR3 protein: CASSLTRASTGELFF
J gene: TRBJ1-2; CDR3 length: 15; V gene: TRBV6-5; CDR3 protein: CASSYGRTTNYGYTF
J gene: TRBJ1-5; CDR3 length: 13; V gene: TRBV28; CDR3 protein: CASSSPQNQPQHF
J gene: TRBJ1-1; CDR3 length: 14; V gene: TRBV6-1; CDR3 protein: CASSEARGATEAFF
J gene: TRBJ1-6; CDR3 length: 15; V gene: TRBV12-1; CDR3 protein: CASSSPRDREPPLHF
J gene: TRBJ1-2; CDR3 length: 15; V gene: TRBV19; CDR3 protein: CASSITLDGYYGYTF
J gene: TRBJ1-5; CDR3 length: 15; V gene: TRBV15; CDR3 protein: CATSSYRFSNQPQHF
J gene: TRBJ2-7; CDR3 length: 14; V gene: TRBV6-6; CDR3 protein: CASSFRGASYEQYF
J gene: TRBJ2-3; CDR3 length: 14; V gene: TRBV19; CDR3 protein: CASTPLGGADTQYF
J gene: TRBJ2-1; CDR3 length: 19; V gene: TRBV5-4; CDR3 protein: CASSSSGTSGASSYNEQFF
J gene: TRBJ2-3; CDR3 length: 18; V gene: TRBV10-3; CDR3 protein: CAISVRSGGLTSTDTQYF
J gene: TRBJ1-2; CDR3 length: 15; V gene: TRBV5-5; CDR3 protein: CASSPSIQGNYGYTF
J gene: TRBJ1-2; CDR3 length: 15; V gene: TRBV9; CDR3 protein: CASSPGTAADYGYTF
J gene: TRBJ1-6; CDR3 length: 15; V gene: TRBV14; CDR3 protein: CASSQNRGSRSPLHF
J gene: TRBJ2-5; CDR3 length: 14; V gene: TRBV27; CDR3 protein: CASSSAGTEETQYF
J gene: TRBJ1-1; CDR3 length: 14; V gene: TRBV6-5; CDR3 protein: CASSRQGATTEAFF
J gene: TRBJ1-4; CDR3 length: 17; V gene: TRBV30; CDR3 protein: CAWSATRDFLTNEKLFF
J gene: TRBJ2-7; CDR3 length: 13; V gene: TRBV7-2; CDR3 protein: CASSTGTGWEQYF
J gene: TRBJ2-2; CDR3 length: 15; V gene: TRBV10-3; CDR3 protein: CAIRKQGANTGELFF
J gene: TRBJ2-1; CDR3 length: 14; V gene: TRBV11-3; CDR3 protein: CASSLGGSYNEQFF
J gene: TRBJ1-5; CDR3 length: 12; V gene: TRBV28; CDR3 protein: CASSAGSQPQHF
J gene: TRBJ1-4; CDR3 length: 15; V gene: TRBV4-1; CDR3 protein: CASSPRQGAGEKLFF
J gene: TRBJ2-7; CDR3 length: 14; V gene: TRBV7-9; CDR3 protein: CASSLARNSGEQYF
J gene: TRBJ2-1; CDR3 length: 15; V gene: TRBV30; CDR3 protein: CAWSGASGDYNEQFF
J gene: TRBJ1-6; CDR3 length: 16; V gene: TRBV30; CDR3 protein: CAWSVSAATYNSPLHF
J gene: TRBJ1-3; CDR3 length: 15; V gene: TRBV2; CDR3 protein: CASSAQGGSGNTIYF
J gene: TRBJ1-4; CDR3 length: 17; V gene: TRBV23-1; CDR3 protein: CASSHWDSSATNEKLFF
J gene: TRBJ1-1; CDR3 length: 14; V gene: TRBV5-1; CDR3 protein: CASSLDSFYTEAFF
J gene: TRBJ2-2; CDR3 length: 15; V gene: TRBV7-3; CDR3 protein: CASSLRGAGTGELFF
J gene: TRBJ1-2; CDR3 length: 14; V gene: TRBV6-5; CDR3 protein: CASISGSANYGYTF
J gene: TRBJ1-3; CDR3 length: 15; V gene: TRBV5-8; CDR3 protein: CATTANLFSGNTIYF
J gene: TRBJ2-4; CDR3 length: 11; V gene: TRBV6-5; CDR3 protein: CASGGLNIQYF
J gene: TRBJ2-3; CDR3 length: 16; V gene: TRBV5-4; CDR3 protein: CASSLKSSGSTDTQYF
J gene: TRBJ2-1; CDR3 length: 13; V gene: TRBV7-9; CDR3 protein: CASSQGAYNEQFF
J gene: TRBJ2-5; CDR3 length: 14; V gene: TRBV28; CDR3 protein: CASSTPDSGATQYF
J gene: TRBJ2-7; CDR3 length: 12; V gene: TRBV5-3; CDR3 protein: CARSPGAREQYF
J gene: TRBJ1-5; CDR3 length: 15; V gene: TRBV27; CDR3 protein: CASSLGGFGNQPQHF
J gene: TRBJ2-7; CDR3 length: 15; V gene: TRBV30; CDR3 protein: CAWNRRDRDAYEQYF
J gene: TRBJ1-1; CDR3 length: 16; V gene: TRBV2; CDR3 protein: CASIAPLGGGVTEAFF
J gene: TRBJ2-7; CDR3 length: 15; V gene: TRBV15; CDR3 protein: CATSRDNRRGDEQYF
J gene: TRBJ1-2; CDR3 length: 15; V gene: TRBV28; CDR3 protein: CASSLGAGAPDGYTF
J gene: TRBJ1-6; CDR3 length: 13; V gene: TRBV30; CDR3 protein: CAWGGQGAIRVHF
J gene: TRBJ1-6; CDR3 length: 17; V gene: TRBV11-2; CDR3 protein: CASSLISGQGISSPLHF
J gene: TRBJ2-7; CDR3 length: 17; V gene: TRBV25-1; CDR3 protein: CASSALQGTGGSYEQYF
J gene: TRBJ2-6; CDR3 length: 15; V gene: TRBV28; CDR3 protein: CASRQGAAGANVLTF